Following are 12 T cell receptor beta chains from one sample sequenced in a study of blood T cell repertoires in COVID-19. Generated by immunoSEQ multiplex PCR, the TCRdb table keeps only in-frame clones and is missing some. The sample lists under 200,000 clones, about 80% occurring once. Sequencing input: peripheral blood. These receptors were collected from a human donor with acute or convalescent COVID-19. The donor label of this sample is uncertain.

The DNA of the CDR3 is TGTGCCAGTAGTAAGGGGGCGACGCTAGCGGGGTCCTACAATGAGCAGTTCTTC. It encodes CASSKGATLAGSYNEQFF. The rearrangement uses TRBV19 and TRBJ2-1, with 9 bases matching TRBD2. The CDR3 is 18 residues long. Trimming cost V 4 bases and J 1 base; bases outside gene matches: 11. Germline loops: CDR1 LNHDA, CDR2 SQIVND (reference sequence). Based on the CDR3 plus reference TRBV19 and TRBJ2-1, the full variable domain is DGGITQSPKYLFRKEGQNVTLSCEQNLNHDAMYWYRQDPGQGLRLIYYSQIVNDFQKGDIAEGYSVSREKKESFPLTVTSAQKNPTAFYLCASSKGATLAGSYNEQFFGPGTRLTVL.

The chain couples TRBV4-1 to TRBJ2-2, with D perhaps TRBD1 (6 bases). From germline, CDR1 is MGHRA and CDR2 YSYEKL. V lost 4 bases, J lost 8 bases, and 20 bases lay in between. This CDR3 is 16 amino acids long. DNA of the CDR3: TGCGCCAGCAGCCCCCGGGACACCCCAGAAAAAGGGGAGCTGTTTTTT. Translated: CASSPRDTPEKGELFF.

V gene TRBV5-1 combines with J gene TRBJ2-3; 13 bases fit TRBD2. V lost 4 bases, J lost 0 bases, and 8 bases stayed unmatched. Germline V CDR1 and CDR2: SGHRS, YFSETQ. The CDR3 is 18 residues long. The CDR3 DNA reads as TGCGCCAGCAGCAGCAGACTAGCGGGGGGCATGAGCACAGATACGCAGTATTTT. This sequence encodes CASSSRLAGGMSTDTQYF.

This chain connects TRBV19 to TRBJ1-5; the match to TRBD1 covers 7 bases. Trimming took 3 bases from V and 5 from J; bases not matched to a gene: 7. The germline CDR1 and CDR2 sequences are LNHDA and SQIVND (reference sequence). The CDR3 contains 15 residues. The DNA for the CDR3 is TGTGCCAGTAGTATCGGACAGGTGAGAGATCAGCCCCAGCATTTT. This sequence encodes CASSIGQVRDQPQHF. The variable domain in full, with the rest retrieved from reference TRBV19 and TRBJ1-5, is DGGITQSPKYLFRKEGQNVTLSCEQNLNHDAMYWYRQDPGQGLRLIYYSQIVNDFQKGDIAEGYSVSREKKESFPLTVTSAQKNPTAFYLCASSIGQVRDQPQHFGDGTRLSIL.

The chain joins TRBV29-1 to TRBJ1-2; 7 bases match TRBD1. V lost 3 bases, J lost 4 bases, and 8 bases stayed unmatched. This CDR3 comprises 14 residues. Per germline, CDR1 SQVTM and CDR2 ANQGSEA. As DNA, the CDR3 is TGCAGCGTTGAGGGCCAGACAGGGATCTATGGCTACACCTTC. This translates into CSVEGQTGIYGYTF.

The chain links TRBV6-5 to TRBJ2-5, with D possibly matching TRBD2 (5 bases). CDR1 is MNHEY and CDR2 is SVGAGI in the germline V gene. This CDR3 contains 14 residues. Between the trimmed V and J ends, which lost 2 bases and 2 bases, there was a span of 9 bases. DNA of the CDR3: TGTGCCAGCAGTTACGGTCGGGGACAAGAGACCCAGTACTTC. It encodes CASSYGRGQETQYF.

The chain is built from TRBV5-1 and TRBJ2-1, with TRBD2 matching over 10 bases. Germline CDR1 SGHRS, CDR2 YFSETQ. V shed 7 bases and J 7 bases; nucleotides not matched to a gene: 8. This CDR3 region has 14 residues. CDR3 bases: TGCGCCAGCGATCGGAGCGGGAGGGAGAATGAGCAGTTCTTC. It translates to CASDRSGRENEQFF. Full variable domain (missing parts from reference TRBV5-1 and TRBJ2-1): KAGVTQTPRYLIKTRGQQVTLSCSPISGHRSVSWYQQTPGQGLQFLFEYFSETQRNKGNFPGRFSGRQFSNSRSEMNVSTLELGDSALYLCASDRSGRENEQFFGPGTRLTVL.

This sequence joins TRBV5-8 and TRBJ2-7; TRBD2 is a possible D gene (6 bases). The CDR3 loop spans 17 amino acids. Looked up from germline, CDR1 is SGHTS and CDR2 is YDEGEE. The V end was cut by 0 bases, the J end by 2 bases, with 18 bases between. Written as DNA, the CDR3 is TGTGCCAGCAGCTTGGGGACGAGGACTAACCTCCCCTACGAGCAGTACTTC. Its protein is CASSLGTRTNLPYEQYF. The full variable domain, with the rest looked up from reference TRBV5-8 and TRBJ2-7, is EAGVTQSPTHLIKTRGQQATLRCSPISGHTSVYWYQQALGLGLQFLLWYDEGEERNRGNFPPRFSGRQFPNYSSELNVNALELEDSALYLCASSLGTRTNLPYEQYFGPGTRLTVT.

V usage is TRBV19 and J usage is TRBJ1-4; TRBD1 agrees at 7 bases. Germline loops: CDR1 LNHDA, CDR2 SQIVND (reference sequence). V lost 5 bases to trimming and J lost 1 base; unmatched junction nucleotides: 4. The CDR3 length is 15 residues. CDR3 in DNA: TGTGCCAGTAGTGACCACAGGGGAACTAATGAAAAACTGTTTTTT. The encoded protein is CASSDHRGTNEKLFF.

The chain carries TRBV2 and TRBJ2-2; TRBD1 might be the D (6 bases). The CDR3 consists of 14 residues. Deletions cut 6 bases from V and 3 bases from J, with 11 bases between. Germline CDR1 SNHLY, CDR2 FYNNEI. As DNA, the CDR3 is TGTGCCAGCAGGGGACAAAAGGACACCGGGGAGCTGTTTTTT. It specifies CASRGQKDTGELFF.

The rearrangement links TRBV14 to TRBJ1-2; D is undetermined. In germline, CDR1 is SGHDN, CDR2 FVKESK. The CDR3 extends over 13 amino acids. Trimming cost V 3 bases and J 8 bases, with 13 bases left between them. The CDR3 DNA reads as TGTGCCAGCAGCCAGCAGCGGTTGGGCGGCTACACCTTC. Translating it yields CASSQQRLGGYTF.

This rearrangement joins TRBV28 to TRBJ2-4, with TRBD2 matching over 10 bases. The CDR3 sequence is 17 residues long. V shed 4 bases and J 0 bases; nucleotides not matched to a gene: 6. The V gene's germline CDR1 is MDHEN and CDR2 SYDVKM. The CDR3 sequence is CASSSEAGGLAKNIQYF. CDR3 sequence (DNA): TGTGCCAGCAGTTCCGAAGCGGGAGGGTTAGCCAAAAACATTCAGTACTTC.